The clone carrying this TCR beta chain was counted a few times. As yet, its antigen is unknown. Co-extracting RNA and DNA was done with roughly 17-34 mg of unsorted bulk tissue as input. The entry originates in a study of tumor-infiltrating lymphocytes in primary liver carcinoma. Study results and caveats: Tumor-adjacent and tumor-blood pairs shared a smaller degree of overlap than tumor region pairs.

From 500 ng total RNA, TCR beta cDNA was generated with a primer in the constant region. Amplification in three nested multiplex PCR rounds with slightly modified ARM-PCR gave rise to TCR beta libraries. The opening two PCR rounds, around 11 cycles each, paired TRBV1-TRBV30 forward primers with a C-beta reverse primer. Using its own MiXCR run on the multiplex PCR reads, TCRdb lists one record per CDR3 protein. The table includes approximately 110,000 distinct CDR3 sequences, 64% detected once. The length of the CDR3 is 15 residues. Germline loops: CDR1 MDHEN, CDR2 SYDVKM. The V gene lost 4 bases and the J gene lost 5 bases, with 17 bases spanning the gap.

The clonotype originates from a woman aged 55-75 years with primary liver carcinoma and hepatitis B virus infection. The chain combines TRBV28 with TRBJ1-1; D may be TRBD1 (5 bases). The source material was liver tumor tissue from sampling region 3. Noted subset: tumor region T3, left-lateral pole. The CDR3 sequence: CASSSWTLKGTEAFF. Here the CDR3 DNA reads TGTGCCAGCAGTTCCTGGACACTCAAGGGGACTGAAGCTTTCTTT.